A single T cell receptor (beta chain) is shown here with its context. Its matching antigen is unknown. Time point given: cycle 4 day 1 (C4D1), after 6 weeks of nivolumab. Every single patient, without exception, relapsed after autologous stem cell transplantation, and brentuximab vedotin exposure varied. Sequencing used immunoSEQ multiplex PCR; TCRdb keeps in-frame clones, though not all of them. Of around 19,000 clones detected, 80% appear once; the ten largest clones hold around 7.2%. The length of the CDR3 is 14 residues. Germline values: CDR1 LNHDA, CDR2 SQIVND (reference sequence). V was trimmed by 3 bases and J by 4 bases, leaving 12 bases between them. The record originates from a study of PD-1 blockade in classical Hodgkin lymphoma. General study findings and limits: Healthy donors reportedly exceeded newly diagnosed patients in baseline TCR diversity. In CD4+ cells, TCR diversity went up significantly by C4D1, but in CD8+ cells it did not. Patients who responded completely had about the same baseline diversity as newly diagnosed patients.

The receptor's source is a human donor with classical Hodgkin lymphoma. The sample in question was peripheral blood mononuclear cells (PBMCs), obtained before the fourth cycle of nivolumab. The genes are TRBV19 and TRBJ2-5; the D call may be TRBD1 or TRBD2 (5 bases each). CDR3 in DNA: TGTGCCAGTAGTATCGACCGAGGGGTAGAGACCCAGTACTTC. As protein: CASSIDRGVETQYF.